This entry lists 22 T cell receptor beta chains sequenced from one sample in a study of blood T cell repertoires in COVID-19. Produced via immunoSEQ multiplex PCR; TCRdb's table is partial and in-frame only. Among fewer than 500,000 clones listed, about 90% were seen once. Sequencing was performed on PBMCs or T cells enriched from blood (not recorded which). The receptors here all came from a woman in her late teens or twenties with acute COVID-19.

The gene calls are TRBV19 and TRBJ2-6; 7 nucleotides match TRBD1. The CDR3 is 20 residues long. Germline V gene sequence: CDR1 LNHDA, CDR2 SQIVND (reference sequence). V shed 3 bases, J shed 1 base, and the junction held 15 bases outside the gene matches. DNA of the CDR3: TGTGCCAGTAGTATGGATCCGGGCAGGGGGTTCGTATCTGGGGCCAACGTCCTGACTTTC. This encodes CASSMDPGRGFVSGANVLTF.

This sequence joins TRBV6-6 and TRBJ1-5; D call uncertain. Trimming took off 7 bases at V and 5 bases at J, with 15 bases between the two ends. CDR3 length equals 14 residues. Germline V gene lookup returns CDR1 MNHNY and CDR2 SVGAGI (reference sequence). The CDR3 coding sequence is TGTGCCAGCATTAGGACTTCGGGAGATCAGCCCCAGCATTTT. Translated, it gives CASIRTSGDQPQHF.

The chain employs TRBV4-1 and TRBJ2-5; TRBD1 matches at 7 bases. V lost 0 bases to trimming and J lost 4 bases; unmatched junction nucleotides: 2. The CDR3 totals 14 residues. The germline V gene encodes CDR1 MGHRA and CDR2 YSYEKL. The DNA of the CDR3 is TGCGCCAGCAGCCAAGAAGCAGGGGGAGAGACCCAGTACTTC. Protein: CASSQEAGGETQYF.

Comment on this clone: Other nucleotide sequences from this sample produce the same CDR3. J is TRBJ2-2 and V is TRBV20-1, with 8 bases that match TRBD2. After removal of 3 bases from V and 2 bases from J, the junction contained 2 bases not matched to a gene. The CDR3 contains 14 residues. The germline CDR1 and CDR2 sequences are DFQATT and SNEGSKA (reference sequence). The CDR3 bases are TGCAGTGCTAGTTTAGCGGGAAACACCGGGGAGCTGTTTTTT. It encodes CSASLAGNTGELFF.

This clone was seen a few times. This chain connects TRBV19 to TRBJ1-6, with 7 bases aligning to TRBD1. The CDR3 has 13 amino acids. The V and J ends lost 8 bases and 6 bases, in that order; junction bases with no gene match: 4. Germline loops: CDR1 LNHDA, CDR2 SQIVND (reference sequence). The CDR3 nucleotides read TGTGCCAGTGGACAGGAGATTAATTCACCCCTCCACTTT. Its protein product is CASGQEINSPLHF.

This clone was detected a few times. The chain uses TRBV5-6 and TRBJ1-4; TRBD1 might be the D (6 bases). With 6 bases removed from V and 8 bases from J, the gap between germline ends came to 20 bases. From germline, CDR1 is SGHDT and CDR2 YYEEEE. The CDR3 sequence is 15 residues long. As DNA, the CDR3 is TGTGCCAGCACTATCGGTGGGGGGGCGCAGGAAAAACTGTTTTTT. Its protein product is CASTIGGGAQEKLFF.

This sequence joins TRBV28 and TRBJ1-1; D ambiguous. V shed 6 bases and J shed 4 bases, with 6 bases lying between them. Germline CDR1 and CDR2: MDHEN and SYDVKM. There are 11 residues in the CDR3. CDR3 coding DNA: TGTGCCAGCAGCCATCCCACTGAAGCTTTCTTT. It translates to CASSHPTEAFF.

This clone came up a few times. The chain recombines TRBV7-6 with TRBJ2-1; perhaps TRBD2 as D (5 bases). V was trimmed by 2 bases and J by 6 bases, leaving 14 bases between them. The germline CDR1 and CDR2 sequences are SGHVS and FNYEAQ. The CDR3 is 15 residues long. CDR3 sequence (DNA): TGTGCCAGCAGCTTAACCTTTACTAGTAGCAATGAGCAGTTCTTC. This sequence encodes CASSLTFTSSNEQFF.

V usage is TRBV11-2 and J usage is TRBJ1-2, with 9 nucleotides matching TRBD1. Germline V gene data show CDR1 as SGHAT and CDR2 as FQNNGV. The CDR3 covers 17 residues. V gave up 0 bases and J gave up 8 bases; unmatched junction bases: 13. In nucleotides, the CDR3 is TGTGCCAGCAGCTTAGAAGCGGACAGGGGAAGGGGAGGGGGCTACACCTTC. As protein: CASSLEADRGRGGGYTF.

This clone has just one count. The CDR3 loop is CASSQDGKGSLISNQPQHF. The CDR3 DNA sequence: TGCGCCAGCAGCCAAGACGGGAAAGGGTCCTTGATTAGCAATCAGCCCCAGCATTTT. The chain has TRBV4-1 and TRBJ1-5; no firm D call. Trimming removed 0 bases at V and 0 bases at J, with 18 bases between. CDR3 size: 19 residues. Per germline, CDR1 MGHRA and CDR2 YSYEKL.

The chain employs TRBV12-3 or TRBV12-4 and TRBJ1-5; D not resolved. Trimming shortened V by 5 bases and J by 9 bases, and 11 bases separated the two germline ends. This CDR3 comprises 12 residues. CDR3 bases: TGTGCCAGCAGTCCGTCACTTTGGCCCCAGCATTTT. It specifies CASSPSLWPQHF.

This chain uses TRBV24-1 with TRBJ2-7; TRBD1 aligns across 11 bases. Germline V gives CDR1 KGHDR, CDR2 SFDVKD. The V segment lost 3 bases and the J segment 0 bases; nucleotides outside the gene matches: 15. CDR3 length: 20 residues. CDR3 DNA: TGTGCCACCAGTGATAACAAAAGACGCTGGGACAGGGGGAGCTCCTACGAGCAGTACTTC. Translation: CATSDNKRRWDRGSSYEQYF.

This chain joins TRBV7-2 and TRBJ2-5; 12 bases agree with TRBD2. The V gene end was trimmed by 4 bases and the J gene end by 0 bases; junction bases not matched to a gene: 6. The CDR3 covers 17 residues. Germline assignment: CDR1 SGHTA and CDR2 FQGNSA. CDR3 region: CASSSLGLAGYQETQYF. DNA of the CDR3: TGTGCCAGCAGCTCCCTAGGACTAGCGGGGTACCAAGAGACCCAGTACTTC.

This rearrangement joins TRBV28 to TRBJ2-3; TRBD2 might be the D (6 bases). This CDR3 has 15 residues. Trimming removed 3 bases at V and 2 bases at J, with 12 bases between. Per germline, CDR1 MDHEN and CDR2 SYDVKM. CDR3 sequence reads: CASSFDREITDTQYF. The DNA for the CDR3 is TGTGCCAGCAGTTTCGATCGGGAGATCACAGATACGCAGTATTTT.

The chain employs TRBV11-2 and TRBJ1-1; tentative D call: TRBD1 (5 bases). The V end lost 6 bases, the J end lost 3 bases, and 17 bases lay between the germline ends. CDR3 length: 15 amino acids. CDR1 and CDR2 from the germline V gene are SGHAT and FQNNGV. For the CDR3, the DNA is TGTGCCAGCAGGACGGCAGGGACTCTACACACTGAAGCTTTCTTT. Its translation is CASRTAGTLHTEAFF.

This sequence joins TRBV25-1 and TRBJ1-2; 9 nucleotides line up with TRBD1. V dropped 6 bases and J dropped 4; count of bases not matched to a gene: 3. This CDR3 is built from 13 residues. Germline V gene lookup returns CDR1 MGHDK and CDR2 SYGVNS. CDR3 in DNA: TGTGCCAGCAGCACAGGGGGCGGCTATGGCTACACCTTC. As protein: CASSTGGGYGYTF.

The gene calls are TRBV3-1 (or the pseudogene TRBV3-2) and TRBJ1-5; possibly TRBD1 for D (5 bases). Deletions cut 1 base from V and 4 bases from J, with 14 bases between. Germline V gene sequence: CDR1 LGHDT, CDR2 YNNKEL (reference sequence). The CDR3 loop spans 16 amino acids. CDR3 sequence reads: CASSQGLGGPNQPQHF. The CDR3 region has the DNA TGTGCCAGCAGCCAAGGTCTCGGGGGACCGAATCAGCCCCAGCATTTT.

The chain recombines TRBV5-6 with TRBJ1-1; D remains unclear. This CDR3 spans 14 amino acids. From germline, CDR1 is SGHDT and CDR2 YYEEEE. Trimming removed 4 bases at V and 5 bases at J, with 15 bases between. In DNA, the CDR3 is TGTGCCAGCAGCCCCACGGAGAGAACGACTGAAGCTTTCTTT. Encoded protein: CASSPTERTTEAFF.

The chain joins TRBV7-9 to TRBJ2-1, with 8 bases that match TRBD1. The CDR3 covers 15 residues. Germline V gives CDR1 SEHNR, CDR2 FQNEAQ (reference sequence). Trimming took 3 bases from V and 5 from J; bases not matched to a gene: 6. CDR3 coding DNA: TGTGCCAGCAGCTTGAGTCAGGGGGCGGACAATGAGCAGTTCTTC. This codes for CASSLSQGADNEQFF. Full variable domain (remainder filled in from reference TRBV7-9 and TRBJ2-1): DTGVSQNPRHKITKRGQNVTFRCDPISEHNRLYWYRQTLGQGPEFLTYFQNEAQLEKSRLLSDRFSAERPKGSFSTLEIQRTEQGDSAMYLCASSLSQGADNEQFFGPGTRLTVL.

This rearrangement joins TRBV28 to TRBJ2-1, with D maybe TRBD2 (5 bases). Germline V CDR1 and CDR2: MDHEN, SYDVKM. The CDR3 is 14 amino acids. The V gene lost 2 bases and the J gene lost 11 bases, with 16 bases spanning the gap. CDR3 in DNA: TGTGCCAGCAGTTTAGGAGGACGGCTAGTGAAGCAGTTCTTC. Protein: CASSLGGRLVKQFF.

The gene calls are TRBV15 and TRBJ2-1, with 7 bases fitting TRBD2. V lost 8 bases and J lost 6; bases outside the gene matches: 7. The CDR3 loop spans 13 amino acids. Per germline, CDR1 LNHNV and CDR2 YYDKDF (reference sequence). The CDR3 is CATLGRVGNEQFF. The CDR3 coding sequence is TGTGCCACCTTAGGGAGGGTGGGCAATGAGCAGTTCTTC.

V and J are TRBV4-1 and TRBJ2-1; the match to TRBD1 covers 8 bases. This CDR3 comprises 17 residues. The V gene end was trimmed by 0 bases and the J gene end by 3 bases; junction bases not matched to a gene: 7. The germline gives CDR1 MGHRA, CDR2 YSYEKL. CDR3 region: CASSQDWAGGRYNEQFF. CDR3 DNA: TGCGCCAGCAGCCAAGATTGGGCAGGGGGCCGCTACAATGAGCAGTTCTTC.